These 12 T cell receptor beta chains came from one sample sequenced in a study of T-cell reconstitution after alpha-beta-depleted transplantation in children. The library targeted TCRbeta and was prepared with unique molecular identifiers. From the PCR reads, TCRdb called clonotypes with MiXCR, one entry per CDR3 protein. The sample gives 600,000 to 700,000 distinct CDR3 sequences, approximately 16% of which show up once; over 0.95% is in the top ten. Here the sequenced sample was PBMCs from the stem cell graft donor, taken from the stem cell graft. These receptors came from a human donor who donated a stem cell graft to a child with acute myeloid leukemia.

The chain's CDR3 is CASSFQSTRGSKRGELFF. As DNA, the CDR3 is TGTGCCAGCAGCTTCCAGTCTACTAGGGGGTCAAAAAGGGGGGAGCTGTTTTTT. The chain recombines TRBV11-2 with TRBJ2-2; possible D gene TRBD1, 6 bases. The CDR3 covers 18 residues. The V gene's germline CDR1 is SGHAT and CDR2 FQNNGV. V was pared by 3 bases and J by 8 bases, with 25 bases between.

This clonotype was seen at least ten times. This chain uses TRBV12-3 or TRBV12-4 with TRBJ1-5; the match to TRBD1 covers 7 bases. There are 16 residues in the CDR3. Unmatched junction bases numbered 15, after V lost 9 bases and J lost 4 bases. CDR3 DNA sequence: TGTGCCAGTTCTCCACGGGGGCAGGGGGTTAATCAGCCCCAGCATTTT. The encoded protein is CASSPRGQGVNQPQHF.

This clonotype was seen ten or more times. The V gene is TRBV20-1, the J gene TRBJ1-1; TRBD1 aligns across 9 bases. CDR3 length equals 14 residues. Germline CDR1 is DFQATT and CDR2 is SNEGSKA (reference sequence). Germline trimming cut 2 bases from V and 5 bases from J; bases unmatched to any gene: 6. CDR3 DNA: TGCAGTGCTAGATGGGACAGGGTGGAGACTGAAGCTTTCTTT. Translating it yields CSARWDRVETEAFF.

This clonotype was seen at least ten times. The chain carries TRBV6-5 and TRBJ2-7; perhaps D is TRBD1 or TRBD2 (6 bases each). V lost 0 bases, J lost 3 bases, and 12 bases lay in between. The length of the CDR3 is 15 residues. In germline, CDR1 is MNHEY, CDR2 SVGAGI. In DNA, the CDR3 is TGTGCCAGCAGTTACTCTAAAGGAGGGGGCTACGAGCAGTACTTC. It yields the protein CASSYSKGGGYEQYF.

As for this clonotype: The germline gene is not matched at one end of the junction; a read error may be the cause. The chain uses TRBV9 and TRBJ2-2, with D perhaps TRBD1 or TRBD2 (5 bases each). CDR1 is SGDLS and CDR2 is YYNGEE in the germline V gene. The CDR3 runs to 12 residues. Written as DNA, the CDR3 is TGTGCCAGCAGCTTGGGACCGAGGGACCTGTTTTTT. It is translated as CASSLGPRDLFF.

This clonotype was found a few times. The chain has TRBV5-1 and TRBJ2-1, with D possibly matching TRBD2 (5 bases). The CDR3 sequence is 14 residues long. The germline V gene has CDR1 SGHRS and CDR2 YFSETQ. The V end lost 0 bases, the J end lost 7 bases, and 11 bases lay between the germline ends. The CDR3 sequence is CASSLAGIGNEQFF. Written as DNA, the CDR3 is TGCGCCAGCAGCTTGGCCGGGATAGGGAATGAGCAGTTCTTC.

This clonotype has a count of ten or more. The V gene is TRBV6-1, the J gene TRBJ2-7, with TRBD1 matching over 12 bases. From germline, CDR1 is MNHNS and CDR2 SASEGT. J was trimmed by 5 bases and V by 0 bases; bases with no gene match: 5. The CDR3 has 16 amino acids. This CDR3 is CASSEALGTGGDEQYV. Here the CDR3 DNA reads TGTGCCAGCAGTGAAGCGCTGGGGACAGGGGGCGACGAGCAGTACGTC.

Worth noting for this clonotype: It may be a read error: a sequence one base away is much more abundant. Written as DNA, the CDR3 is TGCAGTGCTATCGCGGCGGAATATGGCTACACCTTC. Translation: CSAIAAEYGYTF. The gene calls are TRBV20-1 and TRBJ1-2; D gene uncertain. Trimming removed 4 bases at V and 5 bases at J, with 11 bases between. The CDR3 has 12 amino acids. Per germline, CDR1 DFQATT and CDR2 SNEGSKA (reference sequence).

This chain uses TRBV11-2 with TRBJ2-7, with 7 positions matching TRBD2. The CDR3 runs to 14 residues. Germline CDR1 reads SGHAT; CDR2 reads FQNNGV. The trim removed 4 bases at V and 3 bases at J, leaving 6 bases unmatched. DNA for the CDR3: TGTGCCAGCAGCTCGGTGGGGGGGAACTACGAGCAGTACTTC. Translating gives CASSSVGGNYEQYF.

This chain joins TRBV7-9 and TRBJ2-7; TRBD2 might be the D (5 bases). This CDR3 is built from 17 residues. The V gene lost 4 bases and the J gene lost 3 bases, with 22 bases spanning the gap. Per the germline V gene, CDR1 is SEHNR and CDR2 is FQNEAQ (reference sequence). The CDR3 DNA is TGTGCCAGCAGCTCGTCCCCCCCGGGATACAGTATCTACGAGCAGTACTTC. Translation: CASSSSPPGYSIYEQYF.

For this clonotype: A single base separates this from a much larger clone, so it may be a read error. CDR3 region: CSALRTASYEQYF. The CDR3 DNA sequence: TGCAGTGCTCTAAGGACAGCCTCCTACGAGCAGTACTTC. The chain uses TRBV20-1 and TRBJ2-7; maybe TRBD1 (6 bases). This CDR3 has 13 amino acids. The V end was cut by 5 bases, the J end by 0 bases, with 11 bases between. Germline V gives CDR1 DFQATT, CDR2 SNEGSKA (reference sequence).

In this sample, this clonotype turned up a few times. The CDR3 here is CASSLRRRDLPTDTQYF. The CDR3 nucleotides are TGTGCCAGCAGCTTACGACGGCGGGACCTTCCCACAGATACGCAGTATTTT. The chain employs TRBV7-2 and TRBJ2-3, with a tentative D call TRBD2 (6 bases). The germline CDR1 and CDR2 sequences are SGHTA and FQGNSA. The V end lost 2 bases, the J end lost 2 bases, and 17 bases lay between the germline ends. There are 17 residues in the CDR3.